What follows are 23 T cell receptor beta chains derived from one specimen sequenced in a study of T cell repertoires in cytomegalovirus infection. In TCRdb, the reads were re-called with MiXCR into one record per CDR3 protein. This sample yields 75,000 to 95,000 distinct CDR3 sequences, of which around half are seen a single time; about 92% belongs to the top ten. No antigen is known for these receptors. This specimen was CD8+ T cells from cultured PBMCs, taken from culture after CMV antigen stimulation. The receptors here all came from a human donor in good health (CMV status not recorded). Some clones in this sample may be carry-over from other donors' samples.

This clonotype was seen a few times. The genes are TRBV6-1 and TRBJ2-7; the D gene is possibly TRBD1 (6 bases). CDR1 and CDR2 from the germline V gene are MNHNS and SASEGT. The germline V and J ends were trimmed by 10 bases and 3 bases, with 10 bases remaining between them. The CDR3 runs 11 residues. As DNA, the CDR3 is TGTGCCATCCTACAGGGCTACGAGCAGTACTTC. Its protein product is CAILQGYEQYF.

The chain uses TRBV30 and TRBJ2-5; the match to TRBD1 covers 11 bases. The germline CDR1 and CDR2 sequences are GTSNPN and SVGIG (reference sequence). J gave up 4 bases and V 4 bases, and 8 bases lay outside the gene matches. This CDR3 region has 15 residues. In DNA form, the CDR3 reads TGTGCCTGGACCCGCGGACAGGGGGCTTCAGAGACCCAGTACTTC. It codes for CAWTRGQGASETQYF.

Only a few counts were recorded for this clonotype. The chain carries TRBV15 and TRBJ1-3, with D unresolved. Germline V gene lookup returns CDR1 LNHNV and CDR2 YYDKDF (reference sequence). The length of the CDR3 is 14 residues. V shed 11 bases and J shed 1 base, with 15 bases lying between them. The CDR3 loop is CAGFPRHSGNTIYF. CDR3 nucleotides: TGTGCCGGATTCCCACGACATTCTGGAAACACCATATATTTT.

The table lists this clonotype with a few counts. The V and J genes are TRBV28 and TRBJ2-1; tentative D call: TRBD2 (5 bases). Trimming pared 5 bases from V and 4 bases from J, leaving 21 bases between. This CDR3 spans 17 amino acids. Germline V gives CDR1 MDHEN, CDR2 SYDVKM. CDR3 protein: CASSTPQEGSFYNEQFF. CDR3 nucleotides: TGTGCCAGCAGTACCCCACAAGAGGGATCCTTTTACAATGAGCAGTTCTTC.

This clonotype showed up just a few times. The J gene is TRBJ2-1, the V gene TRBV28; TRBD2 might be the D (5 bases). The V gene's germline CDR1 is MDHEN and CDR2 SYDVKM. Trimming took 4 bases from V and 4 from J, leaving 20 bases between them. CDR3 length equals 17 residues. In DNA form, the CDR3 reads TGTGCCAGCAGTTCTCTACCACTAGGGCCCCAGTACAATGAGCAGTTCTTC. Protein: CASSSLPLGPQYNEQFF.

This chain joins TRBV7-6 and TRBJ1-2; the match to TRBD1 covers 8 bases. There are 20 residues in the CDR3. Per germline, CDR1 SGHVS and CDR2 FNYEAQ. With V trimmed by 7 bases and J by 0 bases, 22 bases remained unmatched. Here the CDR3 reads CASNALRGGQASLANYGYTF. The DNA for the CDR3 is TGTGCCAGCAACGCGCTCCGGGGGGGACAGGCCTCATTAGCTAACTATGGCTACACCTTC. Based on the CDR3 plus reference TRBV7-6 and TRBJ1-2, the full variable domain is GAGVSQSPRYKVTKRGQDVALRCDPISGHVSLYWYRQALGQGPEFLTYFNYEAQQDKSGLPNDRFSAERPEGSISTLTIQRTEQRDSAMYRCASNALRGGQASLANYGYTFGSGTRLTVV.

The chain couples TRBV2 to TRBJ2-7; TRBD2 matches 10 bases. The junction had 12 bases not matched to a gene; V was cut back by 9 bases and J by 4 bases. The CDR3 extends over 15 amino acids. Per germline, CDR1 SNHLY and CDR2 FYNNEI. The CDR3 reads CASQGAGGPRYEQYF. In DNA, the CDR3 is TGTGCCAGTCAGGGAGCGGGAGGGCCGAGGTACGAGCAGTACTTC.

The chain carries TRBV19 and TRBJ2-1, with TRBD2 matching over 12 bases. The CDR3 runs to 17 residues. V shed 1 base and J 5 bases; nucleotides not matched to a gene: 6. Germline V gene data show CDR1 as LNHDA and CDR2 as SQIVND (reference sequence). CDR3 sequence reads: CASSIARLAGAHNEQFF. CDR3 in DNA: TGTGCCAGTAGTATAGCGAGACTAGCGGGGGCCCACAATGAGCAGTTCTTC.

The sample holds one count of this clonotype. The chain uses TRBV5-4 and TRBJ1-1; D call uncertain. The germline gives CDR1 SGHNT, CDR2 YYREEE (reference sequence). The CDR3 runs to 13 residues. V was cut by 1 base and J by 1 base, with 5 bases left in between. The CDR3 DNA reads TGTGCCAGCAGCTTGAGACAGAACACTGAAGCTTTCTTT. Translation: CASSLRQNTEAFF.

V gene TRBV12-3 or TRBV12-4 combines with J gene TRBJ1-5; unclear D gene. The CDR3 is 13 amino acids. Trimming removed 6 bases from V and 3 bases from J, with 9 bases in between. The CDR3 loop is CASREGFNQPQHF. DNA of the CDR3: TGTGCCAGCAGAGAAGGGTTCAATCAGCCCCAGCATTTT.

This chain joins TRBV9 and TRBJ2-1, with D possibly being TRBD2 (5 bases). The germline V gene encodes CDR1 SGDLS and CDR2 YYNGEE. The CDR3 is 12 amino acids. V lost 4 bases and J 7 bases, leaving 9 bases between the germline ends. CDR3 sequence (DNA): TGTGCCAGCAGCTCGACTAAGAATGAGCAGTTCTTC. It is translated as CASSSTKNEQFF.

This clonotype was detected a few times. The J gene is TRBJ1-1, the V gene TRBV7-9; TRBD1 is a possible D gene (5 bases). V lost 2 bases to trimming and J lost 6 bases, with 19 bases between them. The CDR3 runs to 16 residues. Per the germline V gene, CDR1 is SEHNR and CDR2 is FQNEAQ (reference sequence). The CDR3 DNA reads as TGTGCCAGCAGCTTAACCCGGGGCCCAGGATTTGCTGAAGCTTTCTTT. Translated, it gives CASSLTRGPGFAEAFF.

J is TRBJ1-2 and V is TRBV7-1; 10 nucleotides align to TRBD1. TRBV7-1 is an ORF for which the function is uncertain. After removal of 3 bases from V and 5 bases from J, the junction contained 3 bases not matched to a gene. The CDR3 covers 14 residues. Written as DNA, the CDR3 is TGTGCCAGCAGCTCCGGGACAGGGGAATATGGCTACACCTTC. It yields the protein CASSSGTGEYGYTF.

The chain links TRBV5-3 to TRBJ2-7, with D possibly being TRBD1 or TRBD2 (5 bases each). TRBV5-3 is recorded as an ORF, its role being uncertain. Trimming pared 8 bases from V and 2 bases from J, leaving 14 bases between. CDR3 length: 13 residues. The CDR3 reads CASSRGETYEQYF. CDR3 DNA sequence: TGTGCCAGCAGCCGAGGGGAAACCTACGAGCAGTACTTC.

This clonotype was counted only a few times. V gene TRBV7-6 combines with J gene TRBJ2-1, with D perhaps given as TRBD1 or TRBD2 (5 bases each). Germline-derived CDR1 and CDR2 are SGHVS and FNYEAQ. The germline V and J ends were trimmed by 0 bases and 8 bases, with 8 bases remaining between them. CDR3 size: 13 residues. CDR3 sequence: CASSLAMGDEQFF. As DNA, the CDR3 is TGTGCCAGCAGCTTAGCTATGGGGGATGAGCAGTTCTTC. Based on the CDR3 plus reference TRBV7-6 and TRBJ2-1, the full variable domain is GAGVSQSPRYKVTKRGQDVALRCDPISGHVSLYWYRQALGQGPEFLTYFNYEAQQDKSGLPNDRFSAERPEGSISTLTIQRTEQRDSAMYRCASSLAMGDEQFFGPGTRLTVL.

The V gene is TRBV7-9, the J gene TRBJ1-2, with a possible D match to TRBD1 (5 bases). The V gene's germline CDR1 is SEHNR and CDR2 FQNEAQ (reference sequence). The V end was cut by 2 bases, the J end by 1 base, with 11 bases between. CDR3 length equals 15 residues. CDR3 region: CASSLQGTVNYGYTF. The CDR3 DNA sequence: TGTGCCAGCAGCTTACAGGGTACTGTTAACTATGGCTACACCTTC.

The rearrangement uses TRBV5-1 and TRBJ2-7; D call uncertain. There are 16 residues in the CDR3. The germline V gene encodes CDR1 SGHRS and CDR2 YFSETQ. With 0 bases removed from V and 4 bases from J, the gap between germline ends came to 17 bases. The CDR3 sequence: CASSLARSSERYEQYF. The CDR3 bases are TGCGCCAGCAGCTTGGCCCGGTCTAGTGAAAGGTACGAGCAGTACTTC.

On this clonotype itself: At one end, the junction sequence differs from germline, possibly due to a read error. V and J are TRBV7-9 and TRBJ2-1; 9 nucleotides line up with TRBD2. Germline V gene sequence: CDR1 SEHNR, CDR2 FQNEAQ (reference sequence). The CDR3 covers 13 residues. The CDR3 sequence: CASSPGTSNDQFF. The CDR3 DNA sequence: TGTGCCAGCAGCCCTGGGACTAGCAATGATCAGTTCTTC.

V and J are TRBV7-2 and TRBJ2-1; D is perhaps TRBD2 (5 bases). The CDR3 is 13 residues long. Trimming pared 6 bases from V and 2 bases from J, leaving 8 bases between. Germline lookup yields CDR1 SGHTA and CDR2 FQGNSA. The CDR3 spells CASSSVPYNEQFF. The CDR3 coding sequence is TGTGCCAGCAGTAGCGTCCCCTACAATGAGCAGTTCTTC. The variable domain in full, with the rest retrieved from reference TRBV7-2 and TRBJ2-1, is GAGVSQSPSNKVTEKGKDVELRCDPISGHTALYWYRQSLGQGLEFLIYFQGNSAPDKSGLPSDRFSAERTGGSVSTLTIQRTQQEDSAVYLCASSSVPYNEQFFGPGTRLTVL.

The chain is built from TRBV7-4 and TRBJ2-7; 7 bases are a match to TRBD2. Germline assignment: CDR1 SGHVT and CDR2 SQSDAQ. This CDR3 is 13 amino acids long. V lost 5 bases, J lost 7 bases, and 8 bases stayed unmatched. The DNA for the CDR3 is TGTGCCAGCAGCCTATCTGGGGGGGGAGAGCAGTACTTC. Amino acids: CASSLSGGGEQYF.

This chain connects TRBV4-1 to TRBJ1-2; D is possibly TRBD1 (5 bases). Germline CDR1 is MGHRA and CDR2 is YSYEKL. This CDR3 comprises 15 residues. V shed 1 base and J shed 0 bases, with 9 bases lying between them. In DNA form, the CDR3 reads TGCGCCAGCAGCCAAGCCACAGGCTCTAACTATGGCTACACCTTC. It encodes CASSQATGSNYGYTF.

In this sample, this clonotype turned up a few times. The genes are TRBV7-8 and TRBJ2-2; weak D call: TRBD2 (5 bases). The CDR3 covers 18 residues. V was clipped by 4 bases and J by 0 bases, with 18 bases between them. The germline V gene has CDR1 SGHVS and CDR2 FQNEAQ. CDR3 protein: CASSSLGRGATNTGELFF. The CDR3 nucleotides read TGTGCCAGCAGCTCGCTCGGACGGGGAGCCACGAACACCGGGGAGCTGTTTTTT. Supplemented by reference TRBV7-8 and TRBJ2-2, the full variable domain reads GAGVSQSPRYKVAKRGQDVALRCDPISGHVSLFWYQQALGQGPEFLTYFQNEAQLDKSGLPSDRFFAERPEGSVSTLKIQRTQQEDSAVYLCASSSLGRGATNTGELFFGEGSRLTVL.

This clonotype has just a few counts. The V gene is TRBV7-9, the J gene TRBJ2-7; either TRBD1 or TRBD2 may fit D (6 bases each). The CDR3 extends over 14 amino acids. Trimming took 5 bases from V and 0 from J, leaving 11 bases between them. The germline V gene encodes CDR1 SEHNR and CDR2 FQNEAQ (reference sequence). This chain's CDR3 is CASSPAGHSYEQYF. In DNA form, the CDR3 reads TGTGCCAGCAGCCCCGCGGGACACTCCTACGAGCAGTACTTC. Based on the CDR3 plus reference TRBV7-9 and TRBJ2-7, the full variable domain is DTGVSQNPRHKITKRGQNVTFRCDPISEHNRLYWYRQTLGQGPEFLTYFQNEAQLEKSRLLSDRFSAERPKGSFSTLEIQRTEQGDSAMYLCASSPAGHSYEQYFGPGTRLTVT.